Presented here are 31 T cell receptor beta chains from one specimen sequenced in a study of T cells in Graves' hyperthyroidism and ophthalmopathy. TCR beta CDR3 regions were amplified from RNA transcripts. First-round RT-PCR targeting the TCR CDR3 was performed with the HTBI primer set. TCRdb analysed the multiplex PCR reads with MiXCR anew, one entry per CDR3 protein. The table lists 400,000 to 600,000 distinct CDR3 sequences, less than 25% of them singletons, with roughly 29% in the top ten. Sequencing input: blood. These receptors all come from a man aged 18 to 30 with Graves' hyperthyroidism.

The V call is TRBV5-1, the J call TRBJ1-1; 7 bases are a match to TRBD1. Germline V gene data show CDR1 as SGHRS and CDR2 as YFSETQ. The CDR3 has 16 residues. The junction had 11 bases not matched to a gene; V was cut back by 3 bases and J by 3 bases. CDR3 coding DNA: TGCGCCAGCAGCTCCAGGACAGGTTACATAGACACTGAAGCTTTCTTT. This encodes CASSSRTGYIDTEAFF.

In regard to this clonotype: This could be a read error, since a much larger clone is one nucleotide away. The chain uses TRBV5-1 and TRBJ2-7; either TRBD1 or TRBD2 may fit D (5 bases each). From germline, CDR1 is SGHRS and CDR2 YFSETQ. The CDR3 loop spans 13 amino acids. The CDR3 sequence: CSSSLRGPGGQYF. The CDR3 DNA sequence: TGCTCCAGCAGCTTGAGGGGACCCGGCGGGCAGTACTTC.

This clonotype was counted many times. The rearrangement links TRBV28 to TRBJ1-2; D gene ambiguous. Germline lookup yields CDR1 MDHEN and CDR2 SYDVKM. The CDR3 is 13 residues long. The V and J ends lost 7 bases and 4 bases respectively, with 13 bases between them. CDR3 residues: CASTLEGAYGYTF. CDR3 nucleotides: TGTGCCAGCACTCTCGAGGGAGCCTATGGCTACACCTTC.

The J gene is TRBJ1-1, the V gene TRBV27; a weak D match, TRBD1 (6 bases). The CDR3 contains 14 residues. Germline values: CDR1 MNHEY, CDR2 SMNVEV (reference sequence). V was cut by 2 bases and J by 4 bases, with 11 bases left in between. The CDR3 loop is CASSLQGWVTEAFF. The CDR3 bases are TGTGCCAGCAGTTTACAGGGGTGGGTCACTGAAGCTTTCTTT.

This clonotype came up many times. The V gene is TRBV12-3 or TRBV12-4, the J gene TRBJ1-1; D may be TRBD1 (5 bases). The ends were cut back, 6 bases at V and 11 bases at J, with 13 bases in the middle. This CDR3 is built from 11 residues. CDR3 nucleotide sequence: TGTGCCAGCAGCTGGGGGTGGATGGCTTTCTTT. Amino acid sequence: CASSWGWMAFF.

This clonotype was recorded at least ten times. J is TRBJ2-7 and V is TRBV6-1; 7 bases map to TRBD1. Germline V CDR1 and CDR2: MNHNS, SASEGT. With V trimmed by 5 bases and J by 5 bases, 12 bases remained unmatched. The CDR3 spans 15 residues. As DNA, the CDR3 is TGTGCCAGCAGTCTCCGGACAGGTGACTTCCACGAGCAGTACTTC. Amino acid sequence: CASSLRTGDFHEQYF.

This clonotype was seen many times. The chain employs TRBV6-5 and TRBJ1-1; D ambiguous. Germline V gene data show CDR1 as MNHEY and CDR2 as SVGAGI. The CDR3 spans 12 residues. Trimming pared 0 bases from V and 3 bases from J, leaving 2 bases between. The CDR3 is CASSYSDTEAFF. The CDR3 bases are TGTGCCAGCAGTTACTCGGACACTGAAGCTTTCTTT.

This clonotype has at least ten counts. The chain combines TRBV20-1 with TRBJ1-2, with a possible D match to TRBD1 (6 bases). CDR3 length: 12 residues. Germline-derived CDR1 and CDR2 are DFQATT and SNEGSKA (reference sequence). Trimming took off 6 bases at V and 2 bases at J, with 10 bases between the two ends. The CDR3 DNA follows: TGCAGTGCAGCCAGGGGAAACTATGGCTACACCTTC. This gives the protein CSAARGNYGYTF.

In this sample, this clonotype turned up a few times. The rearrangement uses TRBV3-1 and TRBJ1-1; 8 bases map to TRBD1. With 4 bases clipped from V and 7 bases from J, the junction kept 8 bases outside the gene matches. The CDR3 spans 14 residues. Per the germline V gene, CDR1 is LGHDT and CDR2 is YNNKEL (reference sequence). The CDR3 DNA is TGTGCCAGCAGCCGAGGTTCACAGGGGGTTGAAGCTTTCTTT. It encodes CASSRGSQGVEAFF.

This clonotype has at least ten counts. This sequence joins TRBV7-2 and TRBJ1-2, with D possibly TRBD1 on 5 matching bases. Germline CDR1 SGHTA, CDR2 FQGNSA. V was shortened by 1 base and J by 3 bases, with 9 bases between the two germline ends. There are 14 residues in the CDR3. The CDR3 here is CASSLEGLDYGYTF. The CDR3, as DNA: TGTGCCAGCAGCTTAGAGGGGCTCGACTATGGCTACACCTTC.

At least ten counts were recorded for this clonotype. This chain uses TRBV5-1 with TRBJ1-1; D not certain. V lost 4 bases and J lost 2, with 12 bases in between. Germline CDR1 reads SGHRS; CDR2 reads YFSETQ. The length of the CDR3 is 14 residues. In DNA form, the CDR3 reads TGCGCCAGCAGCCCTGACATCCTAAACACTGAAGCTTTCTTT. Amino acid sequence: CASSPDILNTEAFF.

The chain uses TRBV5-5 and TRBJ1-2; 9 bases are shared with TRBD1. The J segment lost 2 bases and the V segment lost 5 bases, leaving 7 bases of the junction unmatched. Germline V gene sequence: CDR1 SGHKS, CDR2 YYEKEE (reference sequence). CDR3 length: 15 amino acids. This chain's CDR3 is CASSPGQGRNYGYTF. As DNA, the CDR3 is TGTGCCAGCAGTCCAGGACAGGGGAGGAACTATGGCTACACCTTC.

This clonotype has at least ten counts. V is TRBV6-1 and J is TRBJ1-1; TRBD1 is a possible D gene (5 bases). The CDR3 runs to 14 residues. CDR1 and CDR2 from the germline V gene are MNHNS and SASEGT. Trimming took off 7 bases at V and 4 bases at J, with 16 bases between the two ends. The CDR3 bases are TGTGCCAGCACTGGGGCATCCCCGGTCACTGAAGCTTTCTTT. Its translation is CASTGASPVTEAFF.

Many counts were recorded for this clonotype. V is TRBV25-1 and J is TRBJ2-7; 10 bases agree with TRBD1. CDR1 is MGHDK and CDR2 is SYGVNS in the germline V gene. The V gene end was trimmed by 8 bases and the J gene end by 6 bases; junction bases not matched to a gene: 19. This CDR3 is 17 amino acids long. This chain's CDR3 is CASSTRPGTGALFEQYF. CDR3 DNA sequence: TGTGCCAGCTCTACCCGACCAGGGACAGGGGCCCTTTTCGAGCAGTACTTC.

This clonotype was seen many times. This chain's CDR3 is CASSLSHPPMETQYF. The CDR3 DNA reads TGTGCCAGCAGTTTAAGCCACCCCCCTATGGAGACCCAGTACTTC. The J gene is TRBJ2-5, the V gene TRBV12-3 or TRBV12-4; D is ambiguous. The germline V and J ends were trimmed by 2 bases and 5 bases, with 15 bases remaining between them. The CDR3 has 15 amino acids.

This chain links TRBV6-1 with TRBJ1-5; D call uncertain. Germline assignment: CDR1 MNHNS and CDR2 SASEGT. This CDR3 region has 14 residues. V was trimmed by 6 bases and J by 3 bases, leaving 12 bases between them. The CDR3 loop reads CASRAWGLNQPQHF. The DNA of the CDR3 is TGTGCCAGCAGAGCCTGGGGTCTCAATCAGCCCCAGCATTTT.

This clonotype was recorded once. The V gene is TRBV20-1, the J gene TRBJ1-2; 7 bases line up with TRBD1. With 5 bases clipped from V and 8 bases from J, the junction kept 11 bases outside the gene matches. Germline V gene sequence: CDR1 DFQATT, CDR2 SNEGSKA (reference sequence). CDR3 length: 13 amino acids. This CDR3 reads CSAHPGRGGGYTF. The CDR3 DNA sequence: TGCAGTGCTCACCCGGGCAGGGGGGGGGGCTACACCTTC.

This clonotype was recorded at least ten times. The CDR3, as DNA: TGCAGGGGGGAGGGACCTAACTATGGCTACACCTTC. As protein: CRGEGPNYGYTF. The rearrangement joins TRBV20-1 to TRBJ1-2; D is possibly TRBD1 (5 bases). The germline CDR1 and CDR2 sequences are DFQATT and SNEGSKA (reference sequence). CDR3 length equals 12 residues.

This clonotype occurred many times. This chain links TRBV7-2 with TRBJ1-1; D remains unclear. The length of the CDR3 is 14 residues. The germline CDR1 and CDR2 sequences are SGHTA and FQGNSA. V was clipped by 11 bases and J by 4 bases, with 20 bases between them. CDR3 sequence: CACKTCRGCTEAFF. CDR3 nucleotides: TGTGCCTGCAAAACCTGCCGGGGTTGCACTGAAGCTTTCTTT.

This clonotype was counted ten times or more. CDR3: CASSPGQGWQYF. The DNA of the CDR3 is TGTGCCAGCAGCCCCGGACAGGGCTGGCAGTACTTC. This chain connects TRBV6-1 to TRBJ2-7; 8 bases map to TRBD1. Germline loops: CDR1 MNHNS, CDR2 SASEGT. The trim removed 6 bases at V and 9 bases at J, leaving 7 bases unmatched. The length of the CDR3 is 12 residues.

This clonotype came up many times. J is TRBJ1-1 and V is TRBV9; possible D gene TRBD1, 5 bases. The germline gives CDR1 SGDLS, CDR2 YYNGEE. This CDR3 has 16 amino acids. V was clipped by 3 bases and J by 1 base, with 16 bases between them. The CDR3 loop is CASSATGRGANTEAFF. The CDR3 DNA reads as TGTGCCAGCAGCGCGACGGGTCGGGGCGCGAACACTGAAGCTTTCTTT.

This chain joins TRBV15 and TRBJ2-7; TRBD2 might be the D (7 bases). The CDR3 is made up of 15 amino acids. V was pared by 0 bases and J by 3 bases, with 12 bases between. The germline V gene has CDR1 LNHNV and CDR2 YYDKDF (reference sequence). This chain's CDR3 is CATSRDGGAYYEQYF. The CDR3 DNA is TGTGCCACCAGCAGAGATGGGGGGGCTTACTACGAGCAGTACTTC.

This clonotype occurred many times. The chain's CDR3 is CASSQVWRGGSSYEQYF. The DNA of the CDR3 is TGCGCCAGCAGCCAAGTGTGGAGGGGGGGTAGCTCCTACGAGCAGTACTTC. V usage is TRBV4-1 and J usage is TRBJ2-7, with D tentatively TRBD2 (7 bases). CDR1 MGHRA and CDR2 YSYEKL come from the germline V gene. Trimming took off 1 base at V and 0 bases at J, with 16 bases between the two ends. CDR3 length: 17 residues.

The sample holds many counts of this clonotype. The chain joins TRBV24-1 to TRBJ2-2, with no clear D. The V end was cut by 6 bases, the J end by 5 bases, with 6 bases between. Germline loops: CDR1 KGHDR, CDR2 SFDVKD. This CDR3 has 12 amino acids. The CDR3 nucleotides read TGTGCCACCAGTCTGGTGACCGGGGAGCTGTTTTTT. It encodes CATSLVTGELFF.

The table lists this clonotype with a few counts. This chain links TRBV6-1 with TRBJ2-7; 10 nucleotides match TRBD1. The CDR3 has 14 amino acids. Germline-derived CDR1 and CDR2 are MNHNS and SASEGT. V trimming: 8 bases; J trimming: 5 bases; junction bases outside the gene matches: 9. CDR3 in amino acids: CASRRQGARDEQYF. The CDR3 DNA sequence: TGTGCCAGCCGGAGACAGGGGGCGCGGGACGAGCAGTACTTC.

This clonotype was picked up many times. CDR3 sequence (DNA): TGTGCCAGCAGTGTACAGGGCTGGGGCACTGAAGCTTTCTTT. It yields the protein CASSVQGWGTEAFF. V usage is TRBV2 and J usage is TRBJ1-1, with a tentative D call TRBD1 (6 bases). In germline, CDR1 is SNHLY, CDR2 FYNNEI. The CDR3 is made up of 14 amino acids. Trimming took 4 bases from V and 4 from J, leaving 13 bases between them.

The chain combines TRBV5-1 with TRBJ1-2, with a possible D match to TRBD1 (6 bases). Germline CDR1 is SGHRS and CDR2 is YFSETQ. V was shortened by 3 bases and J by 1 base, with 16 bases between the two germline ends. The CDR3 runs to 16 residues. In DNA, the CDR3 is TGCGCCAGCAGCTCGACCACAGGGACTGGTAACTATGGCTACACCTTC. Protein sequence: CASSSTTGTGNYGYTF.

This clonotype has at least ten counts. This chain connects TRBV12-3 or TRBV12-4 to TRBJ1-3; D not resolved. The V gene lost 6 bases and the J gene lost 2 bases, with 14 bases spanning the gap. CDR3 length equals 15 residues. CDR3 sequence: CASSPFLRPGNTIYF. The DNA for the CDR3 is TGTGCCAGCAGCCCGTTCCTACGGCCTGGAAACACCATATATTTT.

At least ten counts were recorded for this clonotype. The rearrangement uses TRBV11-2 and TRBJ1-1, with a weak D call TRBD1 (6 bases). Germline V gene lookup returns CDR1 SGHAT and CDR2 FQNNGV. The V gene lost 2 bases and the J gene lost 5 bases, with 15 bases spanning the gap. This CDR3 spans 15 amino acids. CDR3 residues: CASSLSGGFITEAFF. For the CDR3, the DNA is TGTGCCAGCAGCTTATCGGGGGGCTTTATAACTGAAGCTTTCTTT.

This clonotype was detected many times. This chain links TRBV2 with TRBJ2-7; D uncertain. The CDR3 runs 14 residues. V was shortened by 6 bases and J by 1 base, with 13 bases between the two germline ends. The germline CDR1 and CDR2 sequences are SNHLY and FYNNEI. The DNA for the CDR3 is TGTGCCAGCAGCTTCATGGGTCCTTCCTACGAGCAGTACTTC. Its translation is CASSFMGPSYEQYF.

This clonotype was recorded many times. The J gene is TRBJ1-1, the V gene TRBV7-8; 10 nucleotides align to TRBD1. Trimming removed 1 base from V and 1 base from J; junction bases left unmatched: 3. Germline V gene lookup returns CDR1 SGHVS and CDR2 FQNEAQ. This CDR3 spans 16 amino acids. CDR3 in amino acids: CASSLVGTGENTEAFF. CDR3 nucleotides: TGTGCCAGCAGCTTAGTTGGGACAGGGGAGAACACTGAAGCTTTCTTT.